One sample yielded the 15 T cell receptor beta chains listed below, sequenced in a study of human T cells and chemical hapten exposure. The time point here: patch test 2, 6 weeks after DPC sensitization. As for treatment: therapeutic diphenylcyclopropenone sensitization with weekly scalp DPC. TCRdb reprocessed the RACE reads via MiXCR and lists one record per CDR3 protein. This sample carries fewer than 85,000 distinct CDR3 sequences, more than 9% of them seen once, and the ten largest clones take about 1.4%. The material was whole blood, obtained in connection with sensitization to the hapten diphenylcyclopropenone (DPC). The receptors were sampled from a man in his late teens or twenties with alopecia areata. Some clones in this sample may be carry-over from other donors' samples.

This clonotype has ten or more counts. The V and J genes are TRBV18 and TRBJ1-4; 9 bases agree with TRBD1. CDR3 length equals 13 residues. After removal of 6 bases from V and 8 bases from J, the junction contained 4 bases not matched to a gene. The germline gives CDR1 KGHSH, CDR2 LQKENI. The chain's CDR3 is CASSPGQGEKLFF. Here the CDR3 DNA reads TGTGCCAGCTCCCCGGGACAGGGAGAAAAACTGTTTTTT.

The table lists this clonotype with a few counts. CDR3 sequence: CASREVGYNEQFF. The CDR3 nucleotides are TGTGCCAGCAGGGAGGTTGGGTACAATGAGCAGTTCTTC. The chain combines TRBV12-3 or TRBV12-4 with TRBJ2-1, with D tentatively TRBD2 (5 bases). The CDR3 is made up of 13 amino acids. Trimming pared 6 bases from V and 4 bases from J, leaving 10 bases between.

This clonotype has a handful of counts. The chain combines TRBV4-3 with TRBJ2-3; unclear D gene. V gave up 1 base and J gave up 0 bases, with 8 bases separating them. Germline V gene sequence: CDR1 LGHNA, CDR2 YSLEER. The CDR3 covers 15 residues. In DNA, the CDR3 is TGCGCCAGCAGCCAAGTTTTGGTGAGCACAGATACGCAGTATTTT. Amino acid sequence: CASSQVLVSTDTQYF.

Many counts were recorded for this clonotype. A read error may produce the germline difference seen at one junction end. The gene calls are TRBV7-7 and TRBJ1-1; D gene uncertain. The CDR3 spans 12 residues. CDR1 is SSHAT and CDR2 is FNYEAQ in the germline V gene (reference sequence). CDR3 residues: CASTPMNTEAFF. For the CDR3, the DNA is TGTGCAAGCACTCCGATGAACACTGAAGCTTTCTTT.

The sample holds a few counts of this clonotype. The chain has TRBV25-1 and TRBJ1-6; a possible D gene is TRBD1 (6 bases). Trimming cost V 0 bases and J 3 bases, with 12 bases left between them. The CDR3 extends over 17 amino acids. Germline assignment: CDR1 MGHDK and CDR2 SYGVNS. The CDR3 coding sequence is TGTGCCAGCAGTGAATATAGGCCGACAGGCTATAATTCACCCCTCCACTTT. Its translation: CASSEYRPTGYNSPLHF. The whole variable domain, remainder taken from reference TRBV25-1 and TRBJ1-6, is EADIYQTPRYLVIGTGKKITLECSQTMGHDKMYWYQQDPGMELHLIHYSYGVNSTEKGDLSSESTVSRIRTEHFPLTLESARPSHTSQYLCASSEYRPTGYNSPLHFGNGTRLTVT.

At least ten counts were recorded for this clonotype. J is TRBJ2-2 and V is TRBV15, with D uncertain. Per germline, CDR1 LNHNV and CDR2 YYDKDF (reference sequence). CDR3 length: 12 amino acids. V lost 0 bases and J 8 bases, leaving 4 bases between the germline ends. CDR3 sequence (DNA): TGTGCCACCAGCAGAGATCGGGGGGAGCTGTTTTTT. Protein product: CATSRDRGELFF.

This clonotype was detected a few times. V and J are TRBV14 and TRBJ2-1, with a possible D match to TRBD2 (7 bases). The CDR3 contains 16 residues. V was clipped by 1 base and J by 9 bases, with 19 bases between them. CDR1 is SGHDN and CDR2 is FVKESK in the germline V gene. The CDR3 here is CASSQVEGGVPREQFF. The CDR3 region has the DNA TGTGCCAGCAGCCAAGTTGAGGGGGGGGTCCCTCGTGAGCAGTTCTTC.

The V gene is TRBV28, the J gene TRBJ2-7; D is perhaps TRBD2 (6 bases). V shed 8 bases and J shed 2 bases, with 13 bases lying between them. This CDR3 is 13 amino acids long. Per the germline V gene, CDR1 is MDHEN and CDR2 is SYDVKM. The CDR3: CASYDGGTYEQYF. The CDR3 coding sequence is TGTGCCAGCTATGATGGGGGGACCTACGAGCAGTACTTC. Together with reference TRBV28 and TRBJ2-7, the CDR3 gives the full variable domain: DVKVTQSSRYLVKRTGEKVFLECVQDMDHENMFWYRQDPGLGLRLIYFSYDVKMKEKGDIPEGYSVSREKKERFSLILESASTNQTSMYLCASYDGGTYEQYFGPGTRLTVT.

There are many counts of this clonotype. The chain couples TRBV29-1 to TRBJ2-5; 8 bases are shared with TRBD2. CDR3 length: 14 residues. Germline assignment: CDR1 SQVTM and CDR2 ANQGSEA. V dropped 7 bases and J dropped 5; count of bases not matched to a gene: 12. CDR3 in amino acids: CSAGRAGQEETQYF. Here the CDR3 DNA reads TGCAGCGCCGGGAGGGCAGGGCAGGAGGAGACCCAGTACTTC.

The chain links TRBV4-3 to TRBJ2-5; D not resolved. The germline V gene encodes CDR1 LGHNA and CDR2 YSLEER. The CDR3 runs 13 residues. Trimming left V 0 bases short and J 3 bases short, with 5 bases between. The CDR3 is CASSQDSEETQYF. CDR3 DNA sequence: TGCGCCAGCAGCCAAGACTCGGAAGAGACCCAGTACTTC.

This clonotype has ten or more counts. The V call is TRBV7-6, the J call TRBJ2-7, with 11 bases identical to TRBD2. Germline V gene lookup returns CDR1 SGHVS and CDR2 FNYEAQ. The V segment lost 5 bases and the J segment 6 bases; nucleotides outside the gene matches: 12. This CDR3 comprises 16 residues. The CDR3 DNA reads as TGTGCCAGCAGCCCACCGACTAGCGGGGACCTCTCCGAGCAGTACTTC. It specifies CASSPPTSGDLSEQYF. Variable domain in full (rest from reference TRBV7-6 and TRBJ2-7): GAGVSQSPRYKVTKRGQDVALRCDPISGHVSLYWYRQALGQGPEFLTYFNYEAQQDKSGLPNDRFSAERPEGSISTLTIQRTEQRDSAMYRCASSPPTSGDLSEQYFGPGTRLTVT.

J is TRBJ2-5 and V is TRBV3-1; D is ambiguous. The CDR3 is made up of 14 amino acids. Germline-derived CDR1 and CDR2 are LGHDT and YNNKEL (reference sequence). V lost 0 bases, J lost 3 bases, and 8 bases lay in between. CDR3 DNA: TGTGCCAGCAGCCAAGACTCGGCAAAAGAGACCCAGTACTTC. Residues: CASSQDSAKETQYF.

This clonotype was observed many times. The J gene is TRBJ2-7, the V gene TRBV6-2 or TRBV6-3, with D unclear. Germline assignment: CDR1 MNHEY and CDR2 SVGEGT. The CDR3 runs 12 residues. V dropped 7 bases and J dropped 5 bases, with 12 bases sitting between them. This CDR3 is CASKPADNEQYF. CDR3 DNA sequence: TGTGCCAGCAAGCCTGCCGACAACGAGCAGTACTTC.

The genes are TRBV3-1 and TRBJ2-1; 15 nucleotides line up with TRBD2. CDR3 length: 18 residues. Germline CDR1 reads LGHDT; CDR2 reads YNNKEL (reference sequence). V gave up 3 bases and J gave up 4 bases; unmatched junction bases: 7. DNA for the CDR3: TGTGCCAGCAGCCAGGGGACTAGCGGGGGGACCCTATACAATGAGCAGTTCTTC. It translates to CASSQGTSGGTLYNEQFF.

In this sample, this clonotype turned up a few times. The gene calls are TRBV7-2 and TRBJ1-4; maybe TRBD1 (5 bases). The CDR3 covers 16 residues. Germline CDR1 and CDR2: SGHTA and FQGNSA. With 5 bases removed from V and 4 bases from J, the gap between germline ends came to 17 bases. In DNA, the CDR3 is TGTGCCAGCAGCCCAGACCCCGGGACTTATAATGAAAAACTGTTTTTT. It codes for CASSPDPGTYNEKLFF.